The 21 T cell receptor beta chains in this list originate from one sample, sequenced in a study of tumor and adjacent non-tumor tissue in lung cancer. No cell sorting was done before RNA was extracted from the tissue. More than 3 cm separated this lung sample from the edge of the tumor. TCRbeta libraries were built with three rounds of nested PCR, modified from ARM-PCR. TCRdb recomputed calls from the multiplex PCR reads with MiXCR, one row per CDR3 protein. In the table there are 80,000 to 100,000 distinct CDR3 sequences, less than 85% of which are singletons. Material: distant non-tumor lung tissue. These receptors originate from a man aged 55 to 70 with small cell lung cancer.

As regards this clonotype: A read error may account for a junction end that differs from germline. The chain recombines TRBV29-1 with TRBJ2-1; 11 nucleotides line up with TRBD2. CDR3 size: 16 residues. In germline, CDR1 is SQVTM, CDR2 ANQGSEA. Here the CDR3 DNA reads TGCAGCCTTGAAGTTCAATGGCTAGCGGGAGGCAATGACCAGTTCTTC. Its translation: CSLEVQWLAGGNDQFF.

For this clonotype: A much larger clone differs from this one at a single base, so this may be a read error. This chain connects TRBV7-8 to TRBJ2-2, with 7 nucleotides matching TRBD1. The germline CDR1 and CDR2 sequences are SGHVS and FQNEAQ. The CDR3 is 18 amino acids. Unmatched junction bases numbered 13, after V lost 1 base and J lost 5 bases. In DNA, the CDR3 is TGTGCCAGCAGCTTAGATCGGATAAGGGGGCGCGGGACCGGGGAGCTGTTTTTT. Its translation: CASSLDRIRGRGTGELFF.

Points on this clonotype: At one boundary the junction diverges from the germline segment, which might be a read error. The chain carries TRBV6-2 or TRBV6-3 and TRBJ2-1, with D possibly matching TRBD2 (5 bases). The CDR3 length is 13 residues. Germline V gene data show CDR1 as MNHEY and CDR2 as SVGEGT. DNA of the CDR3: TGTGCCAGCGAAGAGGGATTAAGTAATGAGCATTTCTTC. This sequence encodes CASEEGLSNEHFF.

In the case of this clonotype: This could be a read error, since a much larger clone is one nucleotide away. This chain links TRBV24-1 with TRBJ2-7, with TRBD2 identical over 7 bases. CDR3 size: 16 residues. V shed 3 bases, J shed 5 bases, and the junction held 12 bases outside the gene matches. Germline V lookup: CDR1 KGHDR, CDR2 SFDVKD. CDR3 loop: CATSDTRTRVPNEQYF. CDR3 in DNA: TGTGCCACCAGTGATACGAGGACTAGGGTTCCCAACGAGCAGTACTTC.

This clonotype appeared a few times. A clone one base away is much larger, so this may be a read error. The chain links TRBV13 to TRBJ2-1; 7 nucleotides match TRBD1. The CDR3 consists of 13 residues. The J segment lost 4 bases and the V segment lost 7 bases, leaving 4 bases of the junction unmatched. The V gene's germline CDR1 is PRHDT and CDR2 FYEKMQ (reference sequence). CDR3 sequence: CASTSGGYNEQFF. As DNA, the CDR3 is TGTGCCAGCACGTCAGGGGGATACAATGAGCAGTTCTTC. Together with reference TRBV13 and TRBJ2-1, the CDR3 gives the full variable domain: AAGVIQSPRHLIKEKRETATLKCYPIPRHDTVYWYQQGPGQDPQFLISFYEKMQSDKGSIPDRFSAQQFSDYHSELNMSSLELGDSALYFCASTSGGYNEQFFGPGTRLTVL.

Turning to this clonotype: Germline is not matched at one junction end, which may reflect a read error. The CDR3 DNA reads TGTGTCAGCAACTTAGTGGGTGAAACGGATACGCAGTATTTT. Translating it yields CVSNLVGETDTQYF. J is TRBJ2-3 and V is TRBV11-2, with unresolved D. Germline CDR1 reads SGHAT; CDR2 reads FQNNGV. CDR3 length: 14 amino acids.

As concerns this clonotype: This sequence may be a read error, since a much larger clone differs from it by one base. The rearrangement links TRBV11-2 to TRBJ2-1; the D gene is possibly TRBD2 (6 bases). This CDR3 spans 13 amino acids. Germline CDR1 reads SGHAT; CDR2 reads FQNNGV. V dropped 5 bases and J dropped 13 bases, with 18 bases sitting between them. This CDR3 is CASSLGSSGDQFF. In DNA, the CDR3 is TGTGCCAGCAGCCTCGGGAGTTCGGGTGATCAGTTCTTC.

The CDR3 loop reads CASRTGGAEATQYF. The CDR3 nucleotides are TGTGCCAGCAGAACAGGGGGCGCGGAAGCGACCCAGTACTTC. V and J are TRBV6-1 and TRBJ2-5; 9 nucleotides match TRBD1. V lost 6 bases and J lost 7; bases outside the gene matches: 9. This CDR3 region has 14 residues. CDR1 is MNHNS and CDR2 is SASEGT in the germline V gene.

Concerning this clonotype: This may arise from a read error, as a much more abundant clone is one base away. This chain links TRBV20-1 with TRBJ2-7; D may match TRBD1 or TRBD2 (6 bases each). In germline, CDR1 is DFQATT, CDR2 SNEGSKA (reference sequence). The CDR3 is 14 residues long. For the CDR3, the DNA is TGCAATGCTAGAAGAGGGGGGAACCTCTACGAGCAGTACTTC. Translation: CNARRGGNLYEQYF.

This clonotype was counted a few times. Because it lacks the conserved phenylalanine or tryptophan at the end, this CDR3 is likely a read error. V usage is TRBV11-3 and J usage is TRBJ2-3; D gene unclear. CDR3 length: 12 amino acids. In germline, CDR1 is SGHNT, CDR2 YENEEA. The CDR3 loop is CASSLVFDTQYL. For the CDR3, the DNA is TGTGCTAGCAGCTTAGTCTTCGATACGCAGTATTTA.

Points on this clonotype: Since no conserved phenylalanine or tryptophan closes the CDR3, a read error is the likely cause. The limits of the CDR3 on the DNA are not certain, so only TCRdb's listed CDR3 is given. This chain's CDR3 is CASRPGQGAFETQYY. This chain links TRBV6-6 with TRBJ2-5; the table's D call, TRBD1, has no DNA check behind it. With termini counted, the CDR3 has 15 amino acids. Germline CDR1 MNHNY, CDR2 SVGAGI (reference sequence).

Concerning this clonotype: A read error may account for a junction end that differs from germline. This chain connects TRBV6-2 or TRBV6-3 to TRBJ2-1; 9 bases are a match to TRBD2. Germline CDR1 reads MNHEY; CDR2 reads SVGEGT. The CDR3 spans 16 residues. CDR3 amino acids: CVSGLRAGGSYNEQFF. The CDR3 coding sequence is TGTGTCAGCGGCCTCCGAGCGGGAGGTTCCTACAATGAGCAGTTCTTC.

For this clonotype: Being one base from a much bigger clone, this may be a read error. This rearrangement joins TRBV2 to TRBJ2-7, with D uncertain. Per germline, CDR1 SNHLY and CDR2 FYNNEI. The CDR3 runs 15 residues. The CDR3 protein is CTSSEGPGSGYEQYF. Here the CDR3 DNA reads TGTACCAGCAGTGAAGGGCCAGGATCAGGCTACGAGCAGTACTTC.

Note on this clonotype: The junction and the germline gene differ at one end; a read error may be behind it. The rearrangement joins TRBV4-1 to TRBJ2-7; possibly TRBD1 for D (7 bases). CDR1 is MGHRA and CDR2 is YSYEKL in the germline V gene. This CDR3 has 14 amino acids. CDR3 residues: CASSRQGGDYKQCF. CDR3 nucleotides: TGCGCCAGCAGCCGGCAGGGGGGAGACTACAAGCAGTGCTTC.

The chain links TRBV11-2 to TRBJ2-5, with D possibly TRBD2 on 6 matching bases. V was clipped by 0 bases and J by 10 bases, with 15 bases between them. The CDR3 sequence is 14 residues long. Germline CDR1 and CDR2: SGHAT and FQNNGV. DNA of the CDR3: TGTGCCAGCAGCTTAGATCTTTACGGGGACTTCCAGTACTTC. It yields the protein CASSLDLYGDFQYF.

In this sample, this clonotype turned up many times. The J gene is TRBJ1-4, the V gene TRBV29-1; no clear D gene. This CDR3 contains 17 residues. The V gene's germline CDR1 is SQVTM and CDR2 ANQGSEA. V gave up 0 bases and J gave up 8 bases, with 22 bases separating them. CDR3 in DNA: TGCAGCGTTGAAGATACGGTCCCGTATAGGAATGGGGAAAAACTGTTTTTT. Its translation is CSVEDTVPYRNGEKLFF.

Worth noting for this clonotype: The CDR3 carries no conserved terminal phenylalanine or tryptophan, so it likely arises from a read error. The J gene is TRBJ2-7, the V gene TRBV5-6; no reliable D call. Germline V lookup: CDR1 SGHDT, CDR2 YYEEEE. The CDR3 sequence is 13 residues long. Trimming left V 2 bases short and J 1 base short, with 7 bases between. The CDR3 sequence is CASSFWRSYEQYI. The CDR3 DNA reads TGTGCCAGCAGCTTTTGGAGATCCTACGAGCAGTACATC.

On this clonotype: At one end, the junction sequence differs from germline, possibly due to a read error. The chain joins TRBV4-1 to TRBJ2-1, with D perhaps being TRBD1 or TRBD2 (5 bases each). The V gene's germline CDR1 is MGHRA and CDR2 YSYEKL. This CDR3 has 18 amino acids. CDR3 in DNA: TGCGCCAGCAGCCAGGATGATACGGGACGCGACTCCCACAATGAGCAGTTCTTC. Its translation: CASSQDDTGRDSHNEQFF.

Concerning this clonotype itself: It is likely a read error, because the conserved phenylalanine at the end of the CDR3 is missing. This chain uses TRBV12-5 with TRBJ2-2, with 7 bases that match TRBD1. Germline CDR1 is LGHNT and CDR2 is FRNRAP. CDR3 length: 13 amino acids. The CDR3 here is CAAWDRNSGELFS. The CDR3 DNA reads as TGTGCTGCCTGGGACAGAAACAGCGGGGAGCTGTTTTCT.

The CDR3 loop is CASNSLAGNVEQFF. The DNA for the CDR3 is TGTGCCAGCAATTCGCTAGCGGGAAACGTTGAGCAGTTCTTC. The chain employs TRBV12-3 or TRBV12-4 and TRBJ2-1; 9 positions match TRBD2. CDR3 length: 14 amino acids. V lost 7 bases, J lost 9 bases, and 10 bases stayed unmatched.

To note about this clonotype: Its ends do not fully match the called genes, so a read error is possible. CDR3: CASSEAVGFGSNQHQHF. For the CDR3, the DNA is TGTGCCAGCAGTGAAGCGGTCGGATTTGGGTCCAATCAGCACCAGCATTTT. The J gene is TRBJ1-5, the V gene TRBV6-1; D uncertain. CDR3 size: 17 residues. From germline, CDR1 is MNHNS and CDR2 SASEGT.